There are a few counts of the clone carrying this T cell receptor beta chain. This sample is drawn from a study of response to subunit inactivated influenza vaccine. From the RT-PCR reads, TCRdb called clonotypes with MiXCR, one entry per CDR3 protein. The table includes roughly 650,000 distinct CDR3 sequences, about 14% detected once. This CDR3 spans 15 amino acids. CDR1 and CDR2 (germline): MNHEY, SVGEGT. V gave up 8 bases and J gave up 5 bases; unmatched junction bases: 15. The sample consisted of PBMCs from blood, taken 14 to 15 days before vaccination. V and J are TRBV6-2 or TRBV6-3 and TRBJ2-7; 7 nucleotides line up with TRBD2. The origin of this receptor is a man aged 45 to 65 who received an inactivated influenza vaccine. CDR3 region: CASADRRERLHEQYF. In DNA form, the CDR3 reads TGTGCCAGCGCAGACCGGCGGGAGAGGTTGCACGAGCAGTACTTC.